This record looks at one T cell receptor beta chain sequence and its context. The data were produced by immunoSEQ multiplex PCR, yet TCRdb's version contains in-frame clones alone and is incomplete. The table shows roughly 400,000 clones, with nearly 90% occurring only once. The data belong to a study of blood T cell repertoires in COVID-19. Germline CDR1 is LGHNA and CDR2 is YNFKEQ. V lost 0 bases, J lost 0 bases, and 8 bases lay in between. The CDR3 is 16 amino acids. The sequenced sample consisted of PBMCs or T cells enriched from blood (not recorded which). The J gene is TRBJ1-4, the V gene TRBV4-2; unclear D gene. The source of this sequence is a woman aged 18-35 years who had been exposed to COVID-19. CDR3 in DNA: TGTGCCAGCAGCCAAGAATCGAGTGCAACTAATGAAAAACTGTTTTTT. Amino acid sequence: CASSQESSATNEKLFF.